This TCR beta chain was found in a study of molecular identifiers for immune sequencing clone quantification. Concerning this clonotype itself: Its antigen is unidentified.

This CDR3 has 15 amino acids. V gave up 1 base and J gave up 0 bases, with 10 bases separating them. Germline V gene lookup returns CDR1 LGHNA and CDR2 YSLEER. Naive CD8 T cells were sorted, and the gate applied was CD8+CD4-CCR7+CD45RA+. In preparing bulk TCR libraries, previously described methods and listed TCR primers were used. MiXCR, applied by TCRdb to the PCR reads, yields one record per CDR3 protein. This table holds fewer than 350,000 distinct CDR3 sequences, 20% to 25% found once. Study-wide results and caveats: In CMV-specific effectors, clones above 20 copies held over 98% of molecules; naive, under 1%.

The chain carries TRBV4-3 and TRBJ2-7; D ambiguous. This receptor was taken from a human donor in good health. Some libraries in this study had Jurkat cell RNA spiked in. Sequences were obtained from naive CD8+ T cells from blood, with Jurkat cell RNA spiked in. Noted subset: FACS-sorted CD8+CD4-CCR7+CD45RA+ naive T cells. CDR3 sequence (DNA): TGCGCCAGCAGCCAAGCGGCTTACAGCTCCTACGAGCAGTACTTC. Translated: CASSQAAYSSYEQYF.